A single sample is the source of the 10 T cell receptor beta chains below, sequenced in a study of regulatory T cells in long-lasting Graves disease. Relying on iRepertoire HTBI primers and Arm-PCR of CDR3 regions, the team built TCR beta libraries. TCRdb reprocessed the multiplex PCR reads via MiXCR and lists one record per CDR3 protein. The profile shows roughly 350,000 distinct CDR3 sequences, roughly 17% of them singletons. Time point denoted: newly diagnosed GD, antithyroid drugs for less than 3 months. The TCR library was prepared using RNA isolated from PBMCs. In addition, the sample was reused for a study of T cells in Graves' hyperthyroidism and ophthalmopathy.

Specimen: peripheral blood mononuclear cells (PBMCs), collected at new diagnosis, from a patient treated with antithyroid drugs. These receptors were taken from a man between 35 and 55 years old with Graves disease.

This clonotype was seen repeatedly, ten times or more. The chain recombines TRBV6-1 with TRBJ1-1; tentative D call: TRBD1 (6 bases). Trimming took off 6 bases at V and 0 bases at J, with 14 bases between the two ends. CDR3 length equals 15 residues. In germline, CDR1 is MNHNS, CDR2 SASEGT. CDR3 in amino acids: CASRSARGLNTEAFF. The CDR3 coding sequence is TGTGCCAGCAGATCTGCCAGGGGTCTGAACACTGAAGCTTTCTTT.

In this sample, this clonotype turned up many times. This rearrangement joins TRBV30 to TRBJ2-5, with unresolved D. The CDR3 runs to 12 residues. CDR1 and CDR2 (germline): GTSNPN, SVGIG (reference sequence). V lost 4 bases and J lost 5, with 11 bases in between. This chain's CDR3 is CAWNRKGETQYF. The DNA for the CDR3 is TGTGCCTGGAACCGGAAAGGGGAGACCCAGTACTTC.

This clonotype was picked up many times. The chain joins TRBV18 to TRBJ1-6; D possibly corresponds to TRBD1 (6 bases). V was pared by 2 bases and J by 7 bases, with 15 bases between. Germline-derived CDR1 and CDR2 are KGHSH and LQKENI. The CDR3 is 16 residues long. The CDR3 region is CASSPTYGTNNSPLHF. The CDR3 region has the DNA TGTGCCAGCTCACCAACTTACGGGACAAACAATTCACCCCTCCACTTT.

The chain recombines TRBV15 with TRBJ1-4; D remains unclear. V was trimmed by 0 bases and J by 3 bases, leaving 11 bases between them. Germline V lookup: CDR1 LNHNV, CDR2 YYDKDF (reference sequence). This CDR3 is 16 amino acids long. The CDR3 sequence: CATSRDHPGSNEKLFF. The CDR3 nucleotides read TGTGCCACCAGCAGAGATCACCCCGGGTCTAATGAAAAACTGTTTTTT.

Only a few counts were recorded for this clonotype. The chain couples TRBV24-1 to TRBJ1-5; D is ambiguous. The CDR3 consists of 19 residues. The V end lost 2 bases, the J end lost 1 base, and 20 bases lay between the germline ends. Germline assignment: CDR1 KGHDR and CDR2 SFDVKD. Here the CDR3 DNA reads TGTGCCACCAGTGATTCCGGACTGTCGGACGAAAAGAGCAATCAGCCCCAGCATTTT. Its translation is CATSDSGLSDEKSNQPQHF.

This clonotype was recorded many times. J is TRBJ2-7 and V is TRBV6-2 or TRBV6-3; TRBD2 might be the D (5 bases). V was shortened by 7 bases and J by 3 bases, with 13 bases between the two germline ends. This CDR3 comprises 13 residues. In germline, CDR1 is MNHEY, CDR2 SVGEGT. The CDR3 DNA reads as TGTGCCAGCACTGAGGGAGCATACTACGAGCAGTACTTC. Encoded protein: CASTEGAYYEQYF.

This clonotype was counted ten times or more. The rearrangement uses TRBV7-2 and TRBJ2-7; D might be TRBD2 (5 bases). Germline V CDR1 and CDR2: SGHTA, FQGNSA. The CDR3 has 14 residues. Trimming shortened V by 5 bases and J by 2 bases, and 13 bases separated the two germline ends. The CDR3 loop is CASSKRTGTYEQYF. Here the CDR3 DNA reads TGTGCCAGCAGCAAGAGGACTGGAACCTACGAGCAGTACTTC.

This clonotype was seen repeatedly, ten times or more. V gene TRBV5-4 combines with J gene TRBJ1-1, with D unclear. Germline assignment: CDR1 SGHNT and CDR2 YYREEE (reference sequence). The length of the CDR3 is 14 residues. Between the trimmed V and J ends, which lost 7 bases and 0 bases, there was a span of 13 bases. The CDR3 spells CASSRDVVNTEAFF. CDR3 sequence (DNA): TGTGCCAGCTCCAGAGATGTCGTGAACACTGAAGCTTTCTTT. Full variable domain (outside the CDR3, taken from reference TRBV5-4 and TRBJ1-1): ETGVTQSPTHLIKTRGQQVTLRCSSQSGHNTVSWYQQALGQGPQFIFQYYREEENGRGNFPPRFSGLQFPNYSSELNVNALELDDSALYLCASSRDVVNTEAFFGQGTRLTVV.

This clonotype was seen once. This is likely an artifact of a read error, given a far larger clone one base away. The chain couples TRBV28 to TRBJ2-7, with TRBD2 matching 11 bases. TRBJ2-5 explains the end of the DNA better; the J call may be wrong. The CDR3 loop spans 17 amino acids. Germline loops: CDR1 MDHEN, CDR2 SYDVKM. This CDR3 reads CASSPRASGGIQETQYF. The CDR3 nucleotides read TGTGCCAGCAGTCCCCGGGCTAGCGGGGGGATACAAGAGACCCAGTACTTC.

In DNA, the CDR3 is TGTGCCAGCAGCTTAAGGGGGACTCAAACCGGGGAGCTGTTTTTT. This translates into CASSLRGTQTGELFF. This rearrangement joins TRBV7-3 to TRBJ2-2, with D perhaps TRBD2 (6 bases). Trimming removed 1 base at V and 5 bases at J, with 11 bases between. The CDR3 sequence is 15 residues long. Germline CDR1 reads SGHTA; CDR2 reads FQGTGA.